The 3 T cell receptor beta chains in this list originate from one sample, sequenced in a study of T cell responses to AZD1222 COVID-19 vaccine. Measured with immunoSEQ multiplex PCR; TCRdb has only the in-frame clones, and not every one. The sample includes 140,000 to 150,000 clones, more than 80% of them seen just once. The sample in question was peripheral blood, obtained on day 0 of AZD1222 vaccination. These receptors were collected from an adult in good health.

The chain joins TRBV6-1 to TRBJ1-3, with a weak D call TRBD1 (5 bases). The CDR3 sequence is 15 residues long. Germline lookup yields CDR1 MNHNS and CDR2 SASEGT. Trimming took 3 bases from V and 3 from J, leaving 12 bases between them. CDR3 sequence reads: CASSEEGHGGNTIYF. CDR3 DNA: TGTGCCAGCAGTGAGGAGGGGCATGGTGGAAACACCATATATTTT.

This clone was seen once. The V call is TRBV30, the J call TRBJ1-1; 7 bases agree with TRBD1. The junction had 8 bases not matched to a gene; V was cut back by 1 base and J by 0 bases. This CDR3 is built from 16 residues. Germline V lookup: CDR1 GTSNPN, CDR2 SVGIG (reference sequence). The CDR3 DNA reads TGTGCCTGGAGTGCAGATCGCGGGACAGTGAACACTGAAGCTTTCTTT. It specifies CAWSADRGTVNTEAFF.

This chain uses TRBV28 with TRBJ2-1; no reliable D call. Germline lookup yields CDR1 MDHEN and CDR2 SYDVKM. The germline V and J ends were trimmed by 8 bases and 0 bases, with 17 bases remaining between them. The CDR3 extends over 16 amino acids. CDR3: CASDFRAWSSYNEQFF. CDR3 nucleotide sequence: TGTGCCAGCGATTTCCGAGCGTGGAGCTCCTACAATGAGCAGTTCTTC.